A selection of T cell receptor beta chains follows, all from one sample in a study of blood T cell repertoires in COVID-19. TCRdb's copy holds only in-frame clones and misses some; the assay was immunoSEQ multiplex PCR. In the table there are over 85,000 clones, around 75% of which are singletons. The sequenced material came from peripheral blood. The source is a man between 65 and 85 years old with acute or convalescent COVID-19. Both conserved end residues are part of each CDR3. A D gene is named only where the DNA matches it firmly. Clone size is given for some rows only: seen once, a few or many times, or a class if the clone is expanded.

abundance	v_gene	j_gene	d_gene	CDR3aa	CDR3nt
-	TRBV7-2	TRBJ1-3	TRBD1	CASSPGQGAGNTIYF	TGTGCCAGCAGCCCCGGACAGGGGGCTGGAAACACCATATATTTT
few	TRBV2	TRBJ1-1	TRBD1	CATTRDRGVMNTEAFF	TGTGCCACGACTAGGGACAGGGGTGTAATGAACACTGAAGCTTTCTTT
-	TRBV5-1	TRBJ1-1	TRBD1	CASSLQPTGATEAFF	TGCGCCAGCAGCTTGCAGCCAACAGGGGCCACTGAAGCTTTCTTT
-	TRBV14	TRBJ2-4	TRBD2	CASSQGISGGIRSKNIQYF	TGTGCCAGCAGCCAAGGGATTAGCGGGGGGATCCGGAGCAAAAACATTCAGTACTTC
-	TRBV14	TRBJ2-1	TRBD2	CASSDSGRALQFF	TGTGCCAGCAGCGATAGCGGGAGGGCCCTGCAGTTCTTC
-	TRBV20-1	TRBJ2-5	-	CSASVSHQETQYF	TGCAGTGCTAGTGTTAGCCATCAAGAGACCCAGTACTTC
few	TRBV11-3	TRBJ2-1	TRBD1	CASSSTGVGEQFF	TGTGCCAGCAGCTCTACAGGGGTTGGTGAGCAGTTCTTC
-	TRBV7-8	TRBJ2-1	TRBD2	CASSLGPSGTLSSYNEQFF	TGTGCCAGCAGCTTAGGGCCTAGCGGGACCCTGAGCTCCTACAATGAGCAGTTCTTC
-	TRBV27	TRBJ2-7	-	CASRGAGPHEQYF	TGTGCCAGCAGGGGGGCCGGTCCCCACGAGCAGTACTTC
-	TRBV18	TRBJ2-7	-	CASSLGGRAAYEQYF	TGTGCCAGCTCACTTGGTGGACGAGCGGCCTACGAGCAGTACTTC
few	TRBV7-9	TRBJ1-3	-	CASRKPGPGNTIYF	TGTGCCAGCAGGAAGCCAGGGCCAGGAAACACCATATATTTT
-	TRBV19	TRBJ2-3	-	CASSIGAGGKDTQYF	TGTGCCAGTAGTATCGGTGCAGGGGGGAAAGATACGCAGTATTTT
-	TRBV7-8	TRBJ1-6	-	CASSLGAVYNSPLHF	TGTGCCAGCAGTTTAGGGGCAGTCTATAATTCACCCCTCCACTTT
-	TRBV27	TRBJ2-1	-	CASSGAVLYNEQFF	TGTGCCAGCAGTGGAGCGGTTCTTTACAATGAGCAGTTCTTC
-	TRBV7-2	TRBJ1-4	TRBD1	CASSSDRQGLGEKLFF	TGTGCCAGCAGCTCGGATCGACAGGGGCTAGGTGAAAAACTGTTTTTT
-	TRBV5-4	TRBJ1-6	TRBD1	CASSLGQGDSPLHF	TGTGCCAGCAGCTTGGGACAGGGGGATTCACCCCTCCACTTT
few	TRBV19	TRBJ2-7	-	CATKRLDGATEQYF	TGTGCCACCAAGAGACTAGATGGGGCTACAGAGCAGTACTTC
-	TRBV5-1	TRBJ2-1	TRBD1	CASSQDRGRRLAGPSSYNEQFF	TGCGCCAGCAGCCAGGACAGGGGGCGCCGGCTAGCGGGACCAAGCTCCTACAATGAGCAGTTCTTC
-	TRBV5-1	TRBJ2-7	-	CASSPAPGRSYEQYF	TGCGCCAGCAGCCCTGCGCCGGGGAGGTCCTACGAGCAGTACTTC
-	TRBV5-6	TRBJ1-2	TRBD1	CASSLAQGVSGYTF	TGTGCCAGCAGCTTGGCACAGGGGGTGAGTGGCTACACCTTC
once	TRBV5-4	TRBJ2-1	TRBD1	CASRAWTGEQFF	TGTGCCAGCAGAGCCTGGACAGGAGAGCAGTTCTTC
-	TRBV11-2	TRBJ2-1	TRBD1	CASSFDRGRGGEQFF	TGTGCCAGCAGCTTTGACAGGGGGCGCGGAGGTGAGCAGTTCTTC
-	TRBV6-2/TRBV6-3	TRBJ2-7	-	CASSRTVYEQYF	TGTGCCAGCAGCCGTACAGTTTACGAGCAGTACTTC
many	TRBV5-6	TRBJ2-7	TRBD2	CASSQPGLEVLEQYF	TGTGCCAGCAGCCAGCCGGGACTAGAGGTCTTAGAGCAGTACTTC
few	TRBV7-8	TRBJ2-7	TRBD2	CASRNSLADSSYEQYF	TGTGCCAGCAGAAACTCACTAGCGGATAGCTCCTACGAGCAGTACTTC
-	TRBV5-6	TRBJ1-2	-	CASSFQGRDYGYTF	TGTGCCAGCAGCTTTCAGGGAAGGGACTATGGCTACACCTTC
-	TRBV5-1	TRBJ2-7	TRBD2	CASSSGLAGDYEQYF	TGCGCCAGCAGCTCGGGACTAGCGGGAGACTACGAGCAGTACTTC
-	TRBV19	TRBJ2-3	-	CASSTLAGDITDTQYF	TGTGCCAGTAGTACCTTGGCAGGGGATATTACAGATACGCAGTATTTT